Following are 29 T cell receptor beta chains from one sample sequenced in a study of T cell responses to AZD1222 COVID-19 vaccine. Assay used: immunoSEQ multiplex PCR; TCRdb lists only in-frame clones, some missing. The table lists roughly 150,000 clones, about 90% of them singletons. Here the sequenced sample was peripheral blood, taken 28 days after the second AZD1222 dose. The source is an adult who received the AZD1222 COVID-19 vaccine.

The V gene is TRBV27, the J gene TRBJ1-2, with a possible D match to TRBD1 (6 bases). CDR3 length: 14 amino acids. Looked up from germline, CDR1 is MNHEY and CDR2 is SMNVEV (reference sequence). The germline V and J ends were trimmed by 2 bases and 4 bases, with 11 bases remaining between them. In DNA, the CDR3 is TGTGCCAGCAGTTTACAGGGGTTCGCCTATGGCTACACCTTC. This sequence encodes CASSLQGFAYGYTF.

This chain links TRBV10-3 with TRBJ2-7; 9 bases are a match to TRBD2. CDR3 size: 14 residues. CDR1 is ENHRY, CDR2 SYGVKD, per germline. V shed 4 bases and J 1 base; nucleotides not matched to a gene: 2. CDR3 sequence: CAISGSGRSYEQYF. CDR3 DNA: TGTGCCATCAGTGGTAGCGGGAGATCCTACGAGCAGTACTTC.

The chain joins TRBV5-8 to TRBJ2-2; TRBD1 is a possible D gene (5 bases). Germline-derived CDR1 and CDR2 are SGHTS and YDEGEE. Trimming removed 7 bases from V and 7 bases from J, with 26 bases in between. The CDR3 is made up of 17 amino acids. CDR3 in amino acids: CASWPIRVGGIDGELFF. CDR3 in DNA: TGTGCCAGCTGGCCCATCAGGGTAGGTGGGATAGACGGGGAGCTGTTTTTT.

The rearrangement links TRBV9 to TRBJ2-2; D is unclear. The CDR3 extends over 15 amino acids. The V gene lost 0 bases and the J gene lost 0 bases, with 6 bases spanning the gap. Germline assignment: CDR1 SGDLS and CDR2 YYNGEE. For the CDR3, the DNA is TGTGCCAGCAGCGTAGTTACAGCGAACACCGGGGAGCTGTTTTTT. Its protein product is CASSVVTANTGELFF.

The J gene is TRBJ1-1, the V gene TRBV27; D perhaps matches TRBD1 (5 bases). Looked up from germline, CDR1 is MNHEY and CDR2 is SMNVEV (reference sequence). The CDR3 contains 15 residues. Trimming pared 4 bases from V and 0 bases from J, leaving 12 bases between. CDR3 protein: CASSWGGAMNTEAFF. CDR3 bases: TGTGCCAGCAGTTGGGGTGGGGCCATGAACACTGAAGCTTTCTTT.

The chain has TRBV7-9 and TRBJ2-7; either TRBD1 or TRBD2 may supply D (7 bases each). The CDR3 totals 15 residues. Germline loops: CDR1 SEHNR, CDR2 FQNEAQ (reference sequence). Trimming removed 5 bases at V and 6 bases at J, with 20 bases between. In nucleotides, the CDR3 is TGTGCCAGCAGCGTTCCGGGACAGCGGGGATCCGAGCAGTACTTC. Translated, it gives CASSVPGQRGSEQYF.

The chain is built from TRBV18 and TRBJ2-2, with D possibly being TRBD1 (5 bases). The CDR3 has 16 amino acids. Germline CDR1 KGHSH, CDR2 LQKENI. Trimming cost V 5 bases and J 2 bases, with 15 bases left between them. CDR3 sequence reads: CASSTTQGKNTGELFF. The CDR3 coding sequence is TGTGCCAGCTCAACAACTCAGGGAAAAAACACCGGGGAGCTGTTTTTT.

The rearrangement links TRBV7-9 to TRBJ1-6; D ambiguous. The CDR3 contains 16 residues. Germline CDR1 SEHNR, CDR2 FQNEAQ (reference sequence). Between the trimmed V and J ends, which lost 5 bases and 8 bases, there was a span of 19 bases. For the CDR3, the DNA is TGTGCCAGCAGCCCCGCCCGAGACCCAATGCATTCACCCCTCCACTTT. As protein: CASSPARDPMHSPLHF.

This clone was observed once. The chain employs TRBV28 and TRBJ1-5; D gene unclear. Germline V gene lookup returns CDR1 MDHEN and CDR2 SYDVKM. The CDR3 has 14 amino acids. Trimming removed 1 base at V and 3 bases at J, with 7 bases between. In DNA, the CDR3 is TGTGCCAGCAGTTTATACGGGTCCAATCAGCCCCAGCATTTT. Translated, it gives CASSLYGSNQPQHF. The variable domain in full, completed from reference TRBV28 and TRBJ1-5, reads DVKVTQSSRYLVKRTGEKVFLECVQDMDHENMFWYRQDPGLGLRLIYFSYDVKMKEKGDIPEGYSVSREKKERFSLILESASTNQTSMYLCASSLYGSNQPQHFGDGTRLSIL.

The rearrangement joins TRBV5-8 to TRBJ2-5, with D unresolved. In germline, CDR1 is SGHTS, CDR2 YDEGEE. The CDR3 has 10 amino acids. Trimming took 0 bases from V and 6 from J, leaving 0 bases between them. CDR3 sequence: CASSLETQYF. CDR3 coding DNA: TGTGCCAGCAGCTTGGAGACCCAGTACTTC.

The chain joins TRBV9 to TRBJ1-1; the D is unclear. Germline CDR1 is SGDLS and CDR2 is YYNGEE. CDR3 length equals 13 residues. The ends were cut back, 0 bases at V and 1 base at J, with 4 bases in the middle. CDR3 coding DNA: TGTGCCAGCAGCGTAGGCACGAACACTGAAGCTTTCTTT. Its translation is CASSVGTNTEAFF.

The V gene is TRBV7-8, the J gene TRBJ2-3; 8 bases map to TRBD2. This CDR3 is 17 amino acids long. Germline V gives CDR1 SGHVS, CDR2 FQNEAQ. V trimming: 5 bases; J trimming: 0 bases; junction bases outside the gene matches: 10. The DNA for the CDR3 is TGTGCCAGCAGCCCGCGACTAGCGATAGCTAGCACAGATACGCAGTATTTT. It is translated as CASSPRLAIASTDTQYF.

The CDR3 is CASSLDQWNTGELFF. CDR3 nucleotides: TGTGCCAGCAGCTTAGATCAGTGGAACACCGGGGAGCTGTTTTTT. The genes are TRBV11-3 and TRBJ2-2; no clear D. This CDR3 comprises 15 residues. With 0 bases removed from V and 1 base from J, the gap between germline ends came to 6 bases. CDR1 and CDR2 (germline): SGHNT, YENEEA.

V gene TRBV25-1 combines with J gene TRBJ1-2, with D possibly being TRBD1 (6 bases). The CDR3 covers 13 residues. Per the germline V gene, CDR1 is MGHDK and CDR2 is SYGVNS. Trimming stripped 10 bases from V and 3 bases from J, with 15 bases between. In nucleotides, the CDR3 is TGTGCCACCAGGGGCCGGACAGACTATGGCTACACCTTC. Amino acid sequence: CATRGRTDYGYTF.

The chain joins TRBV6-5 to TRBJ1-2; D remains unclear. The CDR3 spans 14 residues. The germline CDR1 and CDR2 sequences are MNHEY and SVGAGI. Trimming took 0 bases from V and 2 from J, leaving 7 bases between them. The CDR3 coding sequence is TGTGCCAGCAGTTACTCGGACTCGAACTATGGCTACACCTTC. As protein: CASSYSDSNYGYTF.

The genes are TRBV15 and TRBJ1-5; D unresolved. Per the germline V gene, CDR1 is LNHNV and CDR2 is YYDKDF (reference sequence). The CDR3 runs to 14 residues. V was pared by 5 bases and J by 3 bases, with 11 bases between. CDR3 sequence: CATSLMGYNQPQHF. In DNA form, the CDR3 reads TGTGCCACCAGCCTCATGGGGTACAATCAGCCCCAGCATTTT.

This clone has only one observation. V gene TRBV15 combines with J gene TRBJ1-5; D is uncertain. The CDR3 sequence is 13 residues long. Trimming stripped 3 bases from V and 1 base from J, with 4 bases between. Germline CDR1 LNHNV, CDR2 YYDKDF (reference sequence). CDR3 sequence (DNA): TGTGCCACCAGCAGTGGCAGCAATCAGCCCCAGCATTTT. Protein: CATSSGSNQPQHF.

This chain links TRBV5-1 with TRBJ2-7, with a weak D call TRBD1 (5 bases). CDR3 length: 14 residues. V was cut by 4 bases and J by 7 bases, with 18 bases left in between. Germline CDR1 is SGHRS and CDR2 is YFSETQ. The CDR3 nucleotides read TGCGCCAGCAGCCAGCAGGGTTCTTTAGGAGAGCAGTACTTC. Protein sequence: CASSQQGSLGEQYF.

The chain employs TRBV7-9 and TRBJ2-5; tentative D call: TRBD1 (6 bases). The CDR3 spans 16 residues. The V end lost 5 bases, the J end lost 3 bases, and 19 bases lay between the germline ends. From germline, CDR1 is SEHNR and CDR2 FQNEAQ (reference sequence). Here the CDR3 DNA reads TGTGCCAGCAGCAAATTACAGGGCAGGGGCGAAGAGACCCAGTACTTC. This codes for CASSKLQGRGEETQYF.

The chain uses TRBV2 and TRBJ2-1, with TRBD2 identical over 12 bases. Germline-derived CDR1 and CDR2 are SNHLY and FYNNEI. CDR3 length: 16 amino acids. After removal of 2 bases from V and 3 bases from J, the junction contained 2 bases not matched to a gene. The CDR3 spells CASSERTSGNYNEQFF. The CDR3 DNA is TGTGCCAGCAGTGAAAGGACTAGCGGGAACTACAATGAGCAGTTCTTC.

V gene TRBV18 combines with J gene TRBJ1-5; a weak D match, TRBD1 (6 bases). The germline V gene encodes CDR1 KGHSH and CDR2 LQKENI. This CDR3 has 15 amino acids. The ends were cut back, 3 bases at V and 6 bases at J, with 15 bases in the middle. The CDR3 nucleotides are TGTGCCAGCTCACCTTCACAGGGTAACGGTCAGCCCCAGCATTTT. It translates to CASSPSQGNGQPQHF.

This chain joins TRBV5-8 and TRBJ1-5, with D unresolved. This CDR3 has 13 residues. V was trimmed by 4 bases and J by 4 bases, leaving 9 bases between them. Germline loops: CDR1 SGHTS, CDR2 YDEGEE. CDR3 DNA sequence: TGTGCCAGCAGCCCGGATCTGAATCAGCCCCAGCATTTT. Protein: CASSPDLNQPQHF.

The V gene is TRBV9, the J gene TRBJ1-2; TRBD1 matches at 7 bases. Germline V gene data show CDR1 as SGDLS and CDR2 as YYNGEE. Trimming cost V 0 bases and J 4 bases; bases outside gene matches: 6. The CDR3 length is 15 residues. This CDR3 is CASSVGSGQSYGYTF. The CDR3 coding sequence is TGTGCCAGCAGCGTAGGATCGGGACAGTCCTATGGCTACACCTTC.

The chain couples TRBV9 to TRBJ1-2, with TRBD1 identical over 7 bases. CDR1 and CDR2 from the germline V gene are SGDLS and YYNGEE. After removal of 3 bases from V and 0 bases from J, the junction contained 2 bases not matched to a gene. The CDR3 has 14 amino acids. The CDR3 bases are TGTGCCAGCAGCGCGGGGACAGCTAACTATGGCTACACCTTC. It translates to CASSAGTANYGYTF.

The chain carries TRBV9 and TRBJ1-1; weak D call: TRBD1 (5 bases). This CDR3 is 13 amino acids long. CDR1 is SGDLS and CDR2 is YYNGEE in the germline V gene. With 3 bases removed from V and 4 bases from J, the gap between germline ends came to 10 bases. The chain's CDR3 is CASSGGDVTEAFF. In nucleotides, the CDR3 is TGTGCCAGCAGCGGGGGGGATGTCACTGAAGCTTTCTTT.

A single count supports this clone. The chain uses TRBV5-6 and TRBJ1-1; D possibly corresponds to TRBD1 (6 bases). The CDR3 has 14 residues. Germline CDR1 and CDR2: SGHDT and YYEEEE. V shed 4 bases and J shed 1 base, with 11 bases lying between them. CDR3 sequence (DNA): TGTGCCAGCAGCCCGGGACATTGGAACACTGAAGCTTTCTTT. Its translation: CASSPGHWNTEAFF.

The J gene is TRBJ1-1, the V gene TRBV6-5; D is unresolved. Germline values: CDR1 MNHEY, CDR2 SVGAGI. CDR3 length: 11 amino acids. Trimming shortened V by 6 bases and J by 7 bases, and 9 bases separated the two germline ends. CDR3 residues: CASRRSGEAFF. The CDR3 nucleotides read TGTGCCAGCAGGCGATCTGGTGAAGCTTTCTTT.

The rearrangement uses TRBV6-2 or TRBV6-3 and TRBJ1-5, with D hard to call. V was pared by 1 base and J by 5 bases, with 3 bases between. The CDR3 contains 12 residues. Germline V gene lookup returns CDR1 MNHEY and CDR2 SVGEGT. CDR3 in amino acids: CASSYWDQPQHF. The CDR3 region has the DNA TGTGCCAGCAGTTACTGGGATCAGCCCCAGCATTTT.

V and J are TRBV6-5 and TRBJ2-7; 7 nucleotides agree with TRBD1. The length of the CDR3 is 13 residues. The germline CDR1 and CDR2 sequences are MNHEY and SVGAGI. The J segment lost 5 bases and the V segment lost 5 bases, leaving 6 bases of the junction unmatched. CDR3 amino acids: CASSKQGLHEQYF. In DNA form, the CDR3 reads TGTGCCAGCAGTAAACAGGGGCTCCACGAGCAGTACTTC.